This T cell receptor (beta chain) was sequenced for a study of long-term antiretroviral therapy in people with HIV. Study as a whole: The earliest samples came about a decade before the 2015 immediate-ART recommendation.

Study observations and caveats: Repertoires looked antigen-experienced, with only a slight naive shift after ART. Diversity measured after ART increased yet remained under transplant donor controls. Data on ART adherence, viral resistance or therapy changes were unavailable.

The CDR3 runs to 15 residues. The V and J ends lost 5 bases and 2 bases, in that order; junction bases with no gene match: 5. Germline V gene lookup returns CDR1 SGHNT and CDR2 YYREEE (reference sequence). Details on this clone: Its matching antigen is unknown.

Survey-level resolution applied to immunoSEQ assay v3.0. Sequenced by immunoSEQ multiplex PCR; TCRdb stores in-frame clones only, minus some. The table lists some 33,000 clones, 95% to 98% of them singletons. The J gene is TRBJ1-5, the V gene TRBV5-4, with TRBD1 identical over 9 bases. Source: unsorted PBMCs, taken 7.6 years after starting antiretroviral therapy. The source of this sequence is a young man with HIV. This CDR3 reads CASSQQGAGNQPQHF. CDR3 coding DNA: TGTGCCAGCAGTCAACAGGGGGCTGGCAATCAGCCCCAGCATTTT.